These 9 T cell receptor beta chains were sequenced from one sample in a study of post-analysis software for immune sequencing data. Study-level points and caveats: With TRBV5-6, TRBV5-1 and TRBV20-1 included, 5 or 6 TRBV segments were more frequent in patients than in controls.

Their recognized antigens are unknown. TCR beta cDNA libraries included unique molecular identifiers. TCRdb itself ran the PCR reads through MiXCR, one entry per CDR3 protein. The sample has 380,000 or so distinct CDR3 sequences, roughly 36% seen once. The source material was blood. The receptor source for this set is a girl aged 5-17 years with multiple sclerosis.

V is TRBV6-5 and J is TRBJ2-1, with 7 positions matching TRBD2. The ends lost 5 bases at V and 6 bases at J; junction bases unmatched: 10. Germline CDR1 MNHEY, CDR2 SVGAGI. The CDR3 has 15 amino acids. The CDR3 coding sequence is TGTGCCAGCAGTCAGACGACTAGCTCGGTCAATGAGCAGTTCTTC. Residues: CASSQTTSSVNEQFF.

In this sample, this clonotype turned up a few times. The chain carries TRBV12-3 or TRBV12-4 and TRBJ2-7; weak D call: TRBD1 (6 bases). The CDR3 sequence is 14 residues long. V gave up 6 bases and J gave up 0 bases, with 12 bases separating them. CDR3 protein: CASSRTATSYEQYF. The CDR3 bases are TGTGCCAGCAGCCGGACAGCAACCTCCTACGAGCAGTACTTC.

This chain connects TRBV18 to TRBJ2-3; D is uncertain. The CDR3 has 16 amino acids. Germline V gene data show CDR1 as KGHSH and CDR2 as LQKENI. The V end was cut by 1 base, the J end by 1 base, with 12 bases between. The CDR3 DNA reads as TGTGCCAGCTCACCACTGACCGCTGCTGGCACAGATACGCAGTATTTT. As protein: CASSPLTAAGTDTQYF.

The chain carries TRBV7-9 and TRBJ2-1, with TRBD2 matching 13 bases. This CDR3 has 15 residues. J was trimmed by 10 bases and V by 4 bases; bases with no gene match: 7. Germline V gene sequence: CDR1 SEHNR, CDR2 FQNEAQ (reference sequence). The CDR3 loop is CASSSTSGGAGEQFF. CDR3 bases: TGTGCCAGCAGCTCCACTAGCGGGGGGGCCGGGGAGCAGTTCTTC.

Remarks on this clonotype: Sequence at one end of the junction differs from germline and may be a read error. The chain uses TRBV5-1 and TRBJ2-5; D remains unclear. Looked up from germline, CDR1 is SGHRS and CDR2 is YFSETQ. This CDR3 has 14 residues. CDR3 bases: TGCGCCGGCAGCCCAAGCTTAGGCCAAGAGACCCAGTACTTC. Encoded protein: CAGSPSLGQETQYF. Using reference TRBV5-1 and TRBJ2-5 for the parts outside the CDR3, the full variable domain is KAGVTQTPRYLIKTRGQQVTLSCSPISGHRSVSWYQQTPGQGLQFLFEYFSETQRNKGNFPGRFSGRQFSNSRSEMNVSTLELGDSALYLCAGSPSLGQETQYFGPGTRLLVL.

Here the CDR3 DNA reads TGTGCCAGCCATACACGACAGTCAACTAATGAAAAACTGTTTTTT. Translation gives CASHTRQSTNEKLFF. The chain is built from TRBV28 and TRBJ1-4, with a possible D match to TRBD1 (5 bases). Trimming stripped 8 bases from V and 0 bases from J, with 13 bases between. This CDR3 contains 15 residues. Per germline, CDR1 MDHEN and CDR2 SYDVKM.

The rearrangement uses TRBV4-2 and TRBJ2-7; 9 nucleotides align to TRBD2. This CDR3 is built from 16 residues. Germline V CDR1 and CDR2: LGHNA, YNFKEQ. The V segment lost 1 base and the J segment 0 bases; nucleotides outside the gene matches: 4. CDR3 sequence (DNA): TGTGCCAGCAGCCAAGTCTCTAGCGGGGCCTCCTACGAGCAGTACTTC. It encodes CASSQVSSGASYEQYF.

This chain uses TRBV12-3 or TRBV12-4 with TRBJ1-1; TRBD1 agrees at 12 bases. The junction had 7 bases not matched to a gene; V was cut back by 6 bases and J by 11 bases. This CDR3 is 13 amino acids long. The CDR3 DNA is TGTGCCAGCAGACCCGGGACAGGGGGCGATGCTTTCTTT. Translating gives CASRPGTGGDAFF.

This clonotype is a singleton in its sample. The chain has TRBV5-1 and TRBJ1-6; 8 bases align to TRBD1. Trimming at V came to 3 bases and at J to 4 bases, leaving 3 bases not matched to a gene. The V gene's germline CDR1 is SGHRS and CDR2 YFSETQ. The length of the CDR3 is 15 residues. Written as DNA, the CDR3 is TGCGCCAGCAGCTCGACAGGGGCATATAATTCACCCCTCCACTTT. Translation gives CASSSTGAYNSPLHF. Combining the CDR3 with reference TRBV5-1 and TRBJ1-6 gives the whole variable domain KAGVTQTPRYLIKTRGQQVTLSCSPISGHRSVSWYQQTPGQGLQFLFEYFSETQRNKGNFPGRFSGRQFSNSRSEMNVSTLELGDSALYLCASSSTGAYNSPLHFGNGTRLTVT.